This T cell receptor (beta chain) derives from a study of CD8 T cells in ankylosing spondylitis. TCR beta libraries were made by quantitative 5'-RACE with molecular barcodes. MiXCR, applied by TCRdb to the 5' RACE reads, yields one record per CDR3 protein. The repertoire holds about 460,000 distinct CDR3 sequences, with roughly 5.2% as singletons. Study-level points and caveats: The authors found the disease-linked clones to be CD8+ and relatively rare in peripheral blood. Reactive arthritis synovial fluid and blood were previously reported to contain some motif variants. In ankylosing spondylitis patients, matched synovial fluid reportedly showed significant enrichment of disease-linked clones. Characteristic, it appeared, of ankylosing spondylitis blood was a TCR beta motif of roughly eight highly homologous variants.

This clonotype has ten or more counts. The antigen is unknown. The CDR3 is 14 residues long. Germline CDR1 is DFQATT and CDR2 is SNEGSKA (reference sequence). Trimming left V 0 bases short and J 6 bases short, with 12 bases between. What was sequenced was blood, either unsorted or a sorted T cell fraction (not recorded which). The rearrangement uses TRBV20-1 and TRBJ2-1, with D perhaps matching TRBD1 (5 bases). This receptor was taken from a male donor with ankylosing spondylitis. CDR3 DNA: TGCAGTGCTAGAGATCAAGGGGTGGGCAATGAGCAGTTCTTC. It specifies CSARDQGVGNEQFF.